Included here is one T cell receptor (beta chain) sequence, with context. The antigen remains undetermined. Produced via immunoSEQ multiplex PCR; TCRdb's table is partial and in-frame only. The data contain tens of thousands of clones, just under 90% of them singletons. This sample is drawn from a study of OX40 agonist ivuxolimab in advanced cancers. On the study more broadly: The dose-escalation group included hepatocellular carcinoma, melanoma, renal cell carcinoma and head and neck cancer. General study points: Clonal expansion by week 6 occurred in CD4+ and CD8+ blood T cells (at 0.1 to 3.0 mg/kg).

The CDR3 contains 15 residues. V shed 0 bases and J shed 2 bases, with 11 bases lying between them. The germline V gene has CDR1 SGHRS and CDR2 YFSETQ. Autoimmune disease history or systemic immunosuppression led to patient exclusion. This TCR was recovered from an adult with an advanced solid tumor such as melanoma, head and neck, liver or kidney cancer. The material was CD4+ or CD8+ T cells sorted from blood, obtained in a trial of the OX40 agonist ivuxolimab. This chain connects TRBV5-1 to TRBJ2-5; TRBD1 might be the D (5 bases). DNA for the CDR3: TGCGCCAGCAGCTTGGCCTTGGGGCGGCAAGAGACCCAGTACTTC. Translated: CASSLALGRQETQYF.